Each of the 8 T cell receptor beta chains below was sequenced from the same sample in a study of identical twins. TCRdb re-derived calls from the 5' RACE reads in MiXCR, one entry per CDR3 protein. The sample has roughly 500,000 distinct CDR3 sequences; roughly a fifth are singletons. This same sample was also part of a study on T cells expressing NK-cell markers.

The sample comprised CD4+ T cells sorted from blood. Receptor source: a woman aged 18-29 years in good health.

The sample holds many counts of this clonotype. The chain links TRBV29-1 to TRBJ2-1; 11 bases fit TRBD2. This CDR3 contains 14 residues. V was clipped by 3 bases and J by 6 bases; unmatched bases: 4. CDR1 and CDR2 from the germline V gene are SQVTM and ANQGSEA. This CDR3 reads CSVDWLAGGNEQFF. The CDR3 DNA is TGCAGCGTTGACTGGCTAGCGGGGGGCAATGAGCAGTTCTTC.

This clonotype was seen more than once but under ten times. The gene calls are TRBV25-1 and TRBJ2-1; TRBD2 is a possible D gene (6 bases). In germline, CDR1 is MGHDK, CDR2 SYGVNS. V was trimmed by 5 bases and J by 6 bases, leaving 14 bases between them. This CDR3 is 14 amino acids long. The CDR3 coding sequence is TGTGCCAGCAGTTACTACCGGGGGTCCAATGAGCAGTTCTTC. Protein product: CASSYYRGSNEQFF.

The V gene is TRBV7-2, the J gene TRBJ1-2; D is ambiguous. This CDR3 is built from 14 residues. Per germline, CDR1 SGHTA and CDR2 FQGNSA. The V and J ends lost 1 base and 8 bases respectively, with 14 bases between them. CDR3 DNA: TGTGCCAGCAGCTTAGGAAGCCAAAGTCGAGGCTACACCTTC. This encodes CASSLGSQSRGYTF.

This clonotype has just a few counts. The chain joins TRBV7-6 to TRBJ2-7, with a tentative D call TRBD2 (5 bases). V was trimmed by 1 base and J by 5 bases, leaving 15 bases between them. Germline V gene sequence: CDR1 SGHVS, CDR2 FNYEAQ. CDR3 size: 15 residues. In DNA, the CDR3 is TGTGCCAGCAGCTTAGTCAGCGGTTCCCTCGACGAGCAGTACTTC. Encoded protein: CASSLVSGSLDEQYF.

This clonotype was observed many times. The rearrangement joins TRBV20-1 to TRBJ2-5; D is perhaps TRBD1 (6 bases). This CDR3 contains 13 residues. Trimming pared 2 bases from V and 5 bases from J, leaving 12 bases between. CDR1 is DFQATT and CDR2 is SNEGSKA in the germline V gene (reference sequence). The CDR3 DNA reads TGCAGTGCTAGACTGGGGGCGGGCGAGACCCAGTACTTC. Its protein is CSARLGAGETQYF.

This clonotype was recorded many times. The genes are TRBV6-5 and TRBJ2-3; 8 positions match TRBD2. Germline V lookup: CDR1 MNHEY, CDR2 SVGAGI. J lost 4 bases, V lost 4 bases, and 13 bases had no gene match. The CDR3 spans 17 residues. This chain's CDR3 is CASSSLGGLVAPDTQYF. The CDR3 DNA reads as TGTGCCAGCAGTTCCCTTGGGGGACTAGTTGCCCCAGATACGCAGTATTTT.

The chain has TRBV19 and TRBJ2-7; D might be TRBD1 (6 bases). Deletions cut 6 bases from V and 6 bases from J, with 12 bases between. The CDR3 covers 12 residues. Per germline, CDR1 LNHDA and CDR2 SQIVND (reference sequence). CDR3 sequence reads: CASSRGEGEQYF. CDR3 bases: TGTGCCAGTAGCAGGGGTGAAGGCGAGCAGTACTTC.

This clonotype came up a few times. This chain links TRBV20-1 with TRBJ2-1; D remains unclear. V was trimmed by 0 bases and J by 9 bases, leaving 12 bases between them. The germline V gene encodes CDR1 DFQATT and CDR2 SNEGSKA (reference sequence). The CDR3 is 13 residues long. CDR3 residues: CSARDLLVGEQFF. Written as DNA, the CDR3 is TGCAGTGCTAGAGATCTCCTAGTCGGTGAGCAGTTCTTC.